The clone carrying this TCR beta chain was counted ten times or more. The antigen is undetermined. With 4 bases removed from V and 6 bases from J, the gap between germline ends came to 13 bases. The CDR3 spans 14 residues. Germline-derived CDR1 and CDR2 are MDHEN and SYDVKM. This sample was included in a study of identical twins. All of the donors were Caucasians in good health. Study-level points and caveats: Cord blood beta clonotypes present at high abundance carried fewer insertions; no such pattern appeared in memory repertoires. Out-of-frame beta chain sequences displayed weaker excess sharing between twins.

Template switching introduced a universal primer site, and the cDNA bore unique molecular identifiers. Each CDR3 protein is one row after TCRdb ran MiXCR on the 5' RACE reads. This sample has approximately 140,000 distinct CDR3 sequences, with approximately 3.5% found just once. Sequencing was performed on memory T cells sorted from blood. V usage is TRBV28 and J usage is TRBJ2-1; D not resolved. The sequence was collected from a man aged 18 to 30 in good health. The CDR3 sequence: CASSSLVSRNEQFF. For the CDR3, the DNA is TGTGCCAGCAGTTCGTTGGTTTCACGCAATGAGCAGTTCTTC.